This TCR beta chain emerged from a study of OX40 agonist ivuxolimab in advanced cancers. This clone is a singleton in its sample. Trimming stripped 3 bases from V and 2 bases from J, with 15 bases between. Germline CDR1 and CDR2: WNHNN and SYGVQD (reference sequence). The CDR3 spans 16 residues. Profiling relied on immunoSEQ multiplex PCR, and the TCRdb table lists in-frame clones only, not all of them. The sample includes 50,000 to 65,000 clones, about nine tenths of them seen just once. The clonotype originates from an adult with an advanced solid tumor such as melanoma, head and neck, liver or kidney cancer. Sample: CD4+ or CD8+ T cells sorted from blood, taken in a trial of the OX40 agonist ivuxolimab. This sequence joins TRBV10-1 and TRBJ2-3; possible D gene TRBD2, 6 bases. CDR3 in amino acids: CASSEAGGIFTDTQYF. CDR3 nucleotide sequence: TGCGCCAGCAGTGAAGCTGGCGGGATATTCACAGATACGCAGTATTTT.